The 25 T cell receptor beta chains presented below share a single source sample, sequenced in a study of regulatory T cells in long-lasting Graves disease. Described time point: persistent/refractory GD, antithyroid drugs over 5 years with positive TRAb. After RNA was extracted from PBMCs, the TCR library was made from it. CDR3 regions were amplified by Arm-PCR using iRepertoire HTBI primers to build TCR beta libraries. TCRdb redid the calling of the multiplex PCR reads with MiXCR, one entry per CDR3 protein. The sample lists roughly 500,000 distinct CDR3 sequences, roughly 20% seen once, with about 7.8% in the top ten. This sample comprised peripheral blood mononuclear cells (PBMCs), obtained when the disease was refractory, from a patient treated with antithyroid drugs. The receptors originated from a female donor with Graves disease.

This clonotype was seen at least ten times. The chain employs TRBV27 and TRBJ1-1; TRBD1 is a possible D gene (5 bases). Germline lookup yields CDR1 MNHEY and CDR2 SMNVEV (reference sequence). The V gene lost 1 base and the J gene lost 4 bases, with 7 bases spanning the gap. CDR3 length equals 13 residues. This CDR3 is CASSLWGVTEAFF. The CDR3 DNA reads TGTGCCAGCAGTTTATGGGGGGTCACTGAAGCTTTCTTT.

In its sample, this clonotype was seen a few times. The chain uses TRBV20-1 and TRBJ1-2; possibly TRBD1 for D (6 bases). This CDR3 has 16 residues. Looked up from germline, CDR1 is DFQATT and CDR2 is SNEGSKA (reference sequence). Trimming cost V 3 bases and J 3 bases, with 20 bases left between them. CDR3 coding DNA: TGCAGTGCTAGTGTCGCTCGCGGCAGGGGTTACTATGGCTACACCTTC. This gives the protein CSASVARGRGYYGYTF.

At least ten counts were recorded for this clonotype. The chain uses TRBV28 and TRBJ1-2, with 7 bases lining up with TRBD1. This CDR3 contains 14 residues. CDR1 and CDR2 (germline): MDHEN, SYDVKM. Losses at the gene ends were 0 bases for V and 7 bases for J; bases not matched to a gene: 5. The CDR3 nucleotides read TGTGCCAGCAGTTTATGGGCAGGGGGTTCTGGCTACACCTTC. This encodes CASSLWAGGSGYTF.

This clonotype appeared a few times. This CDR3 reads CASTLGPGSTGELFF. The CDR3 DNA is TGTGCCAGCACCCTCGGTCCAGGGTCCACCGGGGAGCTGTTTTTT. The chain is built from TRBV27 and TRBJ2-2; a possible D gene is TRBD1 (5 bases). CDR3 length: 15 amino acids. Per the germline V gene, CDR1 is MNHEY and CDR2 is SMNVEV (reference sequence). Trimming stripped 7 bases from V and 4 bases from J, with 16 bases between.

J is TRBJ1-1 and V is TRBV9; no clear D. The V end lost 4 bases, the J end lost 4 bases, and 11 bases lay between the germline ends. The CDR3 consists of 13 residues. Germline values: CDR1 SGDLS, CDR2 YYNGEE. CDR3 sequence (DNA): TGTGCCAGCAGCACCTCCGGGAGCACTGAAGCTTTCTTT. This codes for CASSTSGSTEAFF.

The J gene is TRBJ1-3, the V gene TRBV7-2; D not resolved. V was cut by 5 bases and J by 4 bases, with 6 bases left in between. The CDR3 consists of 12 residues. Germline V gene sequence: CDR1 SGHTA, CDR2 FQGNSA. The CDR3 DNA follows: TGTGCCAGCAGCCGGGCAGGAAACACCATATATTTT. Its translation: CASSRAGNTIYF.

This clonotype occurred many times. This chain's CDR3 is CASTETGGAGQPQHF. The CDR3 DNA reads TGTGCCAGCACCGAGACAGGGGGCGCGGGTCAGCCCCAGCATTTT. This chain links TRBV2 with TRBJ1-5; 10 nucleotides match TRBD1. The V segment lost 7 bases and the J segment 6 bases; nucleotides outside the gene matches: 9. Germline CDR1 is SNHLY and CDR2 is FYNNEI. This CDR3 region has 15 residues.

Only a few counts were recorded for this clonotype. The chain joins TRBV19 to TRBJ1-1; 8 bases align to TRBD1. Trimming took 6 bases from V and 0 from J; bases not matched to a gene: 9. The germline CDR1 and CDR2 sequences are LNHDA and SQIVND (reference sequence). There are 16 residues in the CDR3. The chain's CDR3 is CASRPKTGVMNTEAFF. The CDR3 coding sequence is TGTGCCAGTAGACCAAAGACAGGGGTGATGAACACTGAAGCTTTCTTT. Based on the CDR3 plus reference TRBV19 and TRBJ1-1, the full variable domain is DGGITQSPKYLFRKEGQNVTLSCEQNLNHDAMYWYRQDPGQGLRLIYYSQIVNDFQKGDIAEGYSVSREKKESFPLTVTSAQKNPTAFYLCASRPKTGVMNTEAFFGQGTRLTVV.

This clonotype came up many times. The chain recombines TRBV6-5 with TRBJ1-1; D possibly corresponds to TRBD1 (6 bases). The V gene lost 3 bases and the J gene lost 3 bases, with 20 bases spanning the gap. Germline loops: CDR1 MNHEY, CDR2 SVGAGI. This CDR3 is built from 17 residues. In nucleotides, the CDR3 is TGTGCCAGCAGTTATATTGGTGAGGGGGGCTGGGACACTGAAGCTTTCTTT. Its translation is CASSYIGEGGWDTEAFF.

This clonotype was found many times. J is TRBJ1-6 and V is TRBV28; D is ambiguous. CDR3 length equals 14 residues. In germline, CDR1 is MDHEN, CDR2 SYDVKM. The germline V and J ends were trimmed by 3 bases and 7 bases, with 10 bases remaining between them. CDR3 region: CASSLQLMNSPLHF. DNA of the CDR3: TGTGCCAGCAGTTTGCAACTCATGAATTCACCCCTCCACTTT.

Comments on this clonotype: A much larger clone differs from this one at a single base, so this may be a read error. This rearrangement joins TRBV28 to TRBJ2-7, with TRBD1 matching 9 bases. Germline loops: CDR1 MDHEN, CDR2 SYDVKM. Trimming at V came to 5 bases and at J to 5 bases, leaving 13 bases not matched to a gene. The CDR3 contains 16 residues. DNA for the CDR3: TGTGCCAGCAGTCCGACCTCCGGGACAGGGAGGGACGAGCAGTACTTC. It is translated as CASSPTSGTGRDEQYF.

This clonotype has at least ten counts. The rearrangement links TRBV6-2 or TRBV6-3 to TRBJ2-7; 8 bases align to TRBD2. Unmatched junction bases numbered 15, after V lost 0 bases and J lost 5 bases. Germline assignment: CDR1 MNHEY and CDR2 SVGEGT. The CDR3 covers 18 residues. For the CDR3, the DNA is TGTGCCAGCAGTTACTCGAGCTACCGGGAGGGCCGAACCCACGAGCAGTACTTC. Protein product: CASSYSSYREGRTHEQYF.

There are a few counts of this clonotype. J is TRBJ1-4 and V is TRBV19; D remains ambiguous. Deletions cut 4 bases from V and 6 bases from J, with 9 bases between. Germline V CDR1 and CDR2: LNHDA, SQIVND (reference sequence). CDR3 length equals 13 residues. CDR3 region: CASSKQSHEKLFF. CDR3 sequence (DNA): TGTGCCAGTAGTAAACAGAGCCATGAAAAACTGTTTTTT.

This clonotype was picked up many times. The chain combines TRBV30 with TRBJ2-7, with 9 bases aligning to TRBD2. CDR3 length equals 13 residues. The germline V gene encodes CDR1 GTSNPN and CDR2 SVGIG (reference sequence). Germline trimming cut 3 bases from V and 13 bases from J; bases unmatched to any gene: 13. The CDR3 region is CAWSPTDGTSKYF. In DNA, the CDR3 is TGTGCCTGGAGCCCCACAGACGGGACTAGCAAATACTTC.

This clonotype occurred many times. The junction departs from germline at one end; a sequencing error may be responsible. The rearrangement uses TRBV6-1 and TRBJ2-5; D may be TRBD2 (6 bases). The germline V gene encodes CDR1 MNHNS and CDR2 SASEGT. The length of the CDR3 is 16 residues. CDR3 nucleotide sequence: TGTGCCAGCAGCAATTACAGGAAAAGAGGACGGGAGACCCAGTGCTTC. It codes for CASSNYRKRGRETQCF.

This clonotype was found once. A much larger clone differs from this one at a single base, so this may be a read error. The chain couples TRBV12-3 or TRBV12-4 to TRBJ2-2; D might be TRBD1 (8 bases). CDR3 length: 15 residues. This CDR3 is CASSPRTGRDGELLF. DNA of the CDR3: TGTGCCAGCAGTCCACGGACAGGGAGGGACGGGGAGCTGCTTTTT.

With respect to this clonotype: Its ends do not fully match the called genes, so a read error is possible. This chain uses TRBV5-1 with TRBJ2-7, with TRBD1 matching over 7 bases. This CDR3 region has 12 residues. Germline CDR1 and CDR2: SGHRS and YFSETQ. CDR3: CASSLGGLEQYF. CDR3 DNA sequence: TGTGCCAGCAGCTTAGGGGGCCTCGAGCAGTACTTC.

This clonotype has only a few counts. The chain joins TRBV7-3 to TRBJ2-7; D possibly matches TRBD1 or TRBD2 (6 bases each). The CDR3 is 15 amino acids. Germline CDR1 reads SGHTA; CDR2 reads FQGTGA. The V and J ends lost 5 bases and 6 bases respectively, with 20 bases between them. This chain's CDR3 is CASSQGGGIGSEQYF. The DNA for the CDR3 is TGTGCCAGCAGCCAAGGAGGGGGAATCGGGAGCGAGCAGTACTTC. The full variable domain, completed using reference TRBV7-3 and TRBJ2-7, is GAGVSQTPSNKVTEKGKYVELRCDPISGHTALYWYRQSLGQGPEFLIYFQGTGAADDSGLPNDRFFAVRPEGSVSTLKIQRTERGDSAVYLCASSQGGGIGSEQYFGPGTRLTVT.

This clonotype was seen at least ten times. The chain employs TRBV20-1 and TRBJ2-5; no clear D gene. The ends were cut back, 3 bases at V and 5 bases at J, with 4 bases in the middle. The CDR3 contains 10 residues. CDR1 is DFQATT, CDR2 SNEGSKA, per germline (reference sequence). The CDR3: CSASWETQYF. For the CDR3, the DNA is TGCAGTGCTAGCTGGGAGACCCAGTACTTC.

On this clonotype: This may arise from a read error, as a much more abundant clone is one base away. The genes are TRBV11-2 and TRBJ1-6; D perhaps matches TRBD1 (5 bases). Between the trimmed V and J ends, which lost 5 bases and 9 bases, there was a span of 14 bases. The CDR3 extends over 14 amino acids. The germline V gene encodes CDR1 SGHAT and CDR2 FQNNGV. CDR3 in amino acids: CASSPQRGISPLHF. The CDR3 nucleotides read TGTGCCAGCAGCCCCCAGAGGGGAATTTCACCCCTCCACTTT.

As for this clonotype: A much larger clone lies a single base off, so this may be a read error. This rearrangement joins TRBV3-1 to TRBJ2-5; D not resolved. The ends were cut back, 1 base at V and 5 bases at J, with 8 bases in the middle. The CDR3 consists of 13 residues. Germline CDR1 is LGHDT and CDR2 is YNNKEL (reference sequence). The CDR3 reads CASSQGRHETQYF. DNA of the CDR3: TGTGCCAGCAGCCAAGGCCGGCATGAGACCCAGTACTTC.

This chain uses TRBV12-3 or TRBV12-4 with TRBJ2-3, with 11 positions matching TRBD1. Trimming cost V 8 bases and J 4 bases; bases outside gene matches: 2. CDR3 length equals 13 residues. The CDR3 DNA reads TGTGCCAGCGCGGGACAGGGGGCAGATACGCAGTATTTT. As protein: CASAGQGADTQYF.

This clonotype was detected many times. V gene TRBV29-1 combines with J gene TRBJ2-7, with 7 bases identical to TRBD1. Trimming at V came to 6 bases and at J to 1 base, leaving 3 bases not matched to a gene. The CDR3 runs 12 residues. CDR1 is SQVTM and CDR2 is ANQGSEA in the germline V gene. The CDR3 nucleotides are TGCAGCGTCGGGGACAGTTCCTACGAGCAGTACTTC. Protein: CSVGDSSYEQYF.

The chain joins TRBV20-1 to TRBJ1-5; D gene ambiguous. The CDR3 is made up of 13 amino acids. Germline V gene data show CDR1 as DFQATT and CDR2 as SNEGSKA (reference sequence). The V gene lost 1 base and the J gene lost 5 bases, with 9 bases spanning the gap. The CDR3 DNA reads TGCAGTGCTAGAGGCCAGGAGTATCAGCCCCAGCATTTT. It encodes CSARGQEYQPQHF.

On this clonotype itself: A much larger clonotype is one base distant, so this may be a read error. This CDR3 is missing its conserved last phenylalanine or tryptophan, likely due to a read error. The CDR3 sequence: CASSLSGIWNTEAFL. Here the CDR3 DNA reads TGTGCCAGCAGTTTAAGCGGGATATGGAACACTGAAGCTTTCCTT. V and J are TRBV12-3 or TRBV12-4 and TRBJ1-1, with D unclear. Trimming removed 2 bases from V and 1 base from J, with 11 bases in between. The CDR3 extends over 15 amino acids.